This record covers a single TCR beta chain. The entry originates in a study of blood T cell repertoires in COVID-19. TCRdb keeps only in-frame clones here, not all; method: immunoSEQ multiplex PCR. The data contain some 190,000 clones, roughly 77% of them singletons. V lost 1 base and J lost 4, with 22 bases in between. This CDR3 region has 18 residues. Germline assignment: CDR1 MGHRA and CDR2 YSYEKL. Source material: PBMCs or T cells enriched from blood (not recorded which). The gene calls are TRBV4-1 and TRBJ1-2; D is perhaps TRBD1 (6 bases). The TCR sequence derives from a woman between 50 and 59 years old with acute COVID-19. For the CDR3, the DNA is TGCGCCAGCAGCCAAGTACGAGTGACCAGGGGTAACTCCTATGGCTACACCTTC. Translating it yields CASSQVRVTRGNSYGYTF.